The 4 T cell receptor beta chains presented below share a single source sample, sequenced in a study of CD8 T cells in ankylosing spondylitis. Antigens of these TCRs are unknown. Broader study findings: Ankylosing spondylitis blood appeared to be characterized by a TCR beta motif of eight highly homologous variants.

TCRdb reprocessed the 5' RACE reads via MiXCR and lists one record per CDR3 protein. The sample carries about 330,000 distinct CDR3 sequences, approximately 8.2% recorded once. The sequencing sample was made of blood, either unsorted or a sorted T cell fraction (not recorded which). Receptor source: a male donor with ankylosing spondylitis.

This clonotype was seen more than once but under ten times. V and J are TRBV24-1 and TRBJ2-7; tentatively, D is TRBD1 or TRBD2 (5 bases each). The CDR3 covers 13 residues. V was shortened by 7 bases and J by 3 bases, with 12 bases between the two germline ends. Germline V gives CDR1 KGHDR, CDR2 SFDVKD. The DNA of the CDR3 is TGTGCCACCAGACGGGGCTGGCGCTACGAGCAGTACTTC. This codes for CATRRGWRYEQYF.

This clonotype was seen a handful of times. V is TRBV5-6 and J is TRBJ2-1; no clear D gene. Germline CDR1 SGHDT, CDR2 YYEEEE. V gave up 4 bases and J gave up 1 base, with 12 bases separating them. CDR3 length equals 15 residues. The CDR3 sequence is CASSPTMGSYNEQFF. The CDR3 DNA reads as TGTGCCAGCAGCCCAACGATGGGGTCCTACAATGAGCAGTTCTTC.

This clonotype was seen a handful of times. The chain links TRBV9 to TRBJ2-3; the D is unclear. Germline CDR1 is SGDLS and CDR2 is YYNGEE. The V and J ends lost 2 bases and 7 bases respectively, with 17 bases between them. This CDR3 has 15 residues. This CDR3 reads CASSVSWTPIHTQYF. The DNA for the CDR3 is TGTGCCAGCAGCGTCTCCTGGACCCCTATCCATACGCAGTATTTT.

Many counts were recorded for this clonotype. V and J are TRBV20-1 and TRBJ2-1; weak D call: TRBD2 (5 bases). Germline loops: CDR1 DFQATT, CDR2 SNEGSKA (reference sequence). V was trimmed by 6 bases and J by 6 bases, leaving 15 bases between them. The CDR3 is made up of 13 amino acids. DNA for the CDR3: TGCAGTGCCCCGTTGGCGGGTGCCAATGAGCAGTTCTTC. Its translation is CSAPLAGANEQFF.